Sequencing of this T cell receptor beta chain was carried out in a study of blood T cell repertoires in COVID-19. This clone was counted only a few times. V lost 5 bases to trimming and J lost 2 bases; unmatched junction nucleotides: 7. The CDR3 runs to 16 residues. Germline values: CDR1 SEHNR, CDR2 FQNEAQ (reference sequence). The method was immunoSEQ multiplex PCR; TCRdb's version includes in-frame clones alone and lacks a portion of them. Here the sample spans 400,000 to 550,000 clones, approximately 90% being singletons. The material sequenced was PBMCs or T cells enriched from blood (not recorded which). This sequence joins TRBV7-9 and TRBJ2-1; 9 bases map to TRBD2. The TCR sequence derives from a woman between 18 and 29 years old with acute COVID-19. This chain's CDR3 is CASSLRTSAPYNEQFF. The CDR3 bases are TGTGCCAGCAGCCTCCGGACTAGCGCCCCCTACAATGAGCAGTTCTTC.